This T cell receptor beta chain was captured in a study of blood T cell repertoires in COVID-19. Overall study: The United States, Italy and Spain were the sources of the acute and convalescent COVID-19 samples.

In the study's own analysis: Scientists estimated how many nucleated cells there were by amplifying reference gene primers. Libraries were prepared by immunoSEQ multiplex PCR; TCRdb keeps only in-frame clonotypes and omits some of them. The DNA was the basis for D and trimming; V, J and clone size are from that table. The data hold around 300,000 clones, with roughly 89% observed a single time. Individuals drawn from about 26 US areas were roughly 18 to 95 years old. The V end was cut by 6 bases, the J end by 3 bases, with 11 bases between. This CDR3 contains 13 residues. Per germline, CDR1 SNHLY and CDR2 FYNNEI.

The specimen sequenced was PBMCs or T cells enriched from blood (not recorded which). The J gene is TRBJ1-1, the V gene TRBV2; D ambiguous. The receptor was isolated from a woman aged 40 to 55 who had recovered from COVID-19. The CDR3 sequence is CASRLYQDTEAFF. CDR3 in DNA: TGTGCCAGCAGGCTTTATCAGGACACTGAAGCTTTCTTT. The entire variable domain, with the rest obtained from reference TRBV2 and TRBJ1-1, is as follows: EPEVTQTPSHQVTQMGQEVILRCVPISNHLYFYWYRQILGQKVEFLVSFYNNEISEKSEIFDDQFSVERPDGSNFTLKIRSTKLEDSAMYFCASRLYQDTEAFFGQGTRLTVV.